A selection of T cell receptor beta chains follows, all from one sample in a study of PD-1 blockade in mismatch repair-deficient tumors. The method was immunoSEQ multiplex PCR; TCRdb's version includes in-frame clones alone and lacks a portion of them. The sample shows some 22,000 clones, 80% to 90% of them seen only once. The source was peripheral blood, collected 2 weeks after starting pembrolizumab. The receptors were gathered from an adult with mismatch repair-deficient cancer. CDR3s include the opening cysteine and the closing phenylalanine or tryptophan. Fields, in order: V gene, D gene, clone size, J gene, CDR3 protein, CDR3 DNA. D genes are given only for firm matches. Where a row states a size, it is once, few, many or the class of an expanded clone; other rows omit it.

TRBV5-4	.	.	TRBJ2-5	CASSPNQETQYF	TGTGCCAGCAGCCCCAACCAAGAGACCCAGTACTTC
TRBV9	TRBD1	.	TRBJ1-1	CASSFPGGGTEAFF	TGTGCCAGCAGCTTCCCAGGGGGAGGGACTGAAGCTTTCTTT
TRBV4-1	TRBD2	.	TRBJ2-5	CASKLREVLPQETQYF	TGCGCCAGCAAGTTGCGGGAGGTCCTCCCCCAAGAGACCCAGTACTTC
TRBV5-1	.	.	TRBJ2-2	CASSLAGNTGELFF	TGCGCCAGCAGCTTGGCTGGGAACACCGGGGAGCTGTTTTTT
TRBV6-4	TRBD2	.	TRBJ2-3	CASTSGTDTQYF	TGTGCCAGCACTAGCGGGACAGATACGCAGTATTTT
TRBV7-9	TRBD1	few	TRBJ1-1	CASSQQGIEAFF	TGTGCCAGCAGTCAACAGGGGATTGAAGCTTTCTTT
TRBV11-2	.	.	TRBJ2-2	CASLSGAGELFF	TGTGCCAGCCTTTCAGGGGCCGGGGAGCTGTTTTTT
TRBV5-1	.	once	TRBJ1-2	CASSLLGAGANYGYTF	TGCGCCAGCAGCCTCCTTGGGGCAGGCGCTAACTATGGCTACACCTTC
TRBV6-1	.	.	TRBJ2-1	CASQPRASYNEQFF	TGTGCCAGCCAACCCCGAGCCTCCTACAATGAGCAGTTCTTC
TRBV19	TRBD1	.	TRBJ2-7	CASSDRGRSEQYF	TGTGCCAGTAGCGACAGGGGGAGGAGCGAGCAGTACTTC
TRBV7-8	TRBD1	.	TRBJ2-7	CASSLRDSSFYEQYF	TGTGCCAGCAGCCTAAGGGACAGTTCTTTCTACGAGCAGTACTTC
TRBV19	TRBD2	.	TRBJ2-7	CASTKGTSGSLQQYF	TGTGCCAGTACAAAAGGGACTAGCGGGAGTCTTCAGCAGTACTTC
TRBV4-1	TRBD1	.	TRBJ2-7	CASSLPGQKPYEQYF	TGCGCCAGCAGCCTCCCGGGACAGAAGCCCTACGAGCAGTACTTC
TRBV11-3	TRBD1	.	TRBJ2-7	CASSAGTGGYEQYF	TGTGCCAGCAGCGCCGGAACAGGGGGCTACGAGCAGTACTTC
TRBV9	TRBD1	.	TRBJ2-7	CASSVAVGFLTGFSYEQYF	TGTGCCAGCAGCGTAGCTGTGGGGTTTCTGACAGGGTTCTCCTACGAGCAGTACTTC
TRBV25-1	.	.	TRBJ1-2	CASSEYAGFGYTF	TGTGCCAGCAGTGAATACGCCGGCTTCGGCTACACCTTC
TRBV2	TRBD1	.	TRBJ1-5	CASSEIPTGAQPQHF	TGTGCCAGCAGTGAAATTCCGACAGGGGCCCAGCCCCAGCATTTT
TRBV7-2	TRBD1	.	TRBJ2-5	CASRGTTGFLETQYF	TGTGCCAGCAGGGGGACGACAGGGTTCTTAGAGACCCAGTACTTC
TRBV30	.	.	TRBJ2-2	CALLAPNTGELFF	TGTGCCTTACTAGCCCCGAACACCGGGGAGCTGTTTTTT
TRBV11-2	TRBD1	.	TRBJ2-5	CASSEGTASKETQYF	TGTGCCAGCAGCGAAGGGACAGCTTCTAAAGAGACCCAGTACTTC
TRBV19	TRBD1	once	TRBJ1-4	CASTQGVGEKLFF	TGTGCCAGTACCCAGGGGGTGGGTGAAAAACTGTTTTTT
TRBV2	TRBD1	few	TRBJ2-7	CARGTGAHEQYF	TGTGCCAGAGGGACAGGAGCACACGAGCAGTACTTC
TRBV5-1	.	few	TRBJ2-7	CASSLEGVYEQYF	TGCGCCAGCAGCCTGGAGGGGGTCTACGAGCAGTACTTC
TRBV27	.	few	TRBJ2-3	CAIARDGYTDTQYF	TGTGCCATCGCCCGGGACGGATACACAGATACGCAGTATTTT
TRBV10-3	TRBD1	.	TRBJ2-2	CAIGQGDTGELFF	TGTGCCATCGGACAGGGTGACACCGGGGAGCTGTTTTTT
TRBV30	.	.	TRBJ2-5	CAWSLGSRETQYF	TGTGCCTGGAGTTTGGGCAGTAGAGAGACCCAGTACTTC
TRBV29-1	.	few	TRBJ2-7	CSVAPGADREPALLPYEQYF	TGCAGCGTTGCACCGGGGGCTGACAGGGAACCGGCACTCCTTCCCTACGAGCAGTACTTC
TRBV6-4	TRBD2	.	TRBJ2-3	CASSDGLAGDTQYF	TGTGCCAGCAGTGACGGACTAGCGGGAGATACGCAGTATTTT
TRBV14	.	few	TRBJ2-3	CASSPRWGPGVTQYF	TGTGCCAGCAGCCCCCGCTGGGGACCCGGGGTTACGCAGTATTTT
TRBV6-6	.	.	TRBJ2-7	CASGLSYTGEQYF	TGTGCCAGCGGATTATCCTATACGGGCGAGCAGTACTTC
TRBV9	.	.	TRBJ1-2	CASSGGGYNYGYTF	TGTGCCAGCAGCGGAGGGGGTTACAACTATGGCTACACCTTC
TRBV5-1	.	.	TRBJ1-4	CASSQGRPEKLFF	TGCGCCAGCAGCCAGGGACGGCCTGAAAAACTGTTTTTT
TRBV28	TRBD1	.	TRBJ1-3	CASREVSDRGAGNTIYF	TGTGCCAGCAGAGAAGTTTCGGACAGGGGGGCTGGAAACACCATATATTTT
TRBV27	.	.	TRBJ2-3	CASSLFPPSSGGDTQYF	TGTGCCAGCAGTTTATTCCCTCCCAGTAGCGGTGGAGATACGCAGTATTTT
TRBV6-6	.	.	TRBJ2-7	CASSYQGYYEQYF	TGTGCCAGCAGTTACCAGGGCTACTACGAGCAGTACTTC
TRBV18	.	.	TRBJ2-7	CASSPGVGYEQYF	TGTGCCAGCTCACCAGGGGTAGGCTACGAGCAGTACTTC
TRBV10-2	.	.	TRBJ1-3	CASSDYQSSGNTIYF	TGCGCCAGCAGTGATTACCAATCCTCTGGAAACACCATATATTTT